This T cell receptor beta chain appears in the sequencing data of a study of T cells after yellow fever vaccination. The table lists this clonotype with a few counts. This CDR3 is 16 amino acids long. Trimming removed 0 bases at V and 5 bases at J, with 14 bases between. Germline V lookup: CDR1 DFQATT, CDR2 SNEGSKA (reference sequence). Whole-study results and caveats: Among all clonotypes, a small share was observed in both CD4 and CD8 compartments.

TCRdb ran MiXCR on the 5' RACE reads and lists one entry per CDR3 protein. The data show about 52,000 distinct CDR3 sequences, with around 7% seen just once and approximately 24% held by the top ten. The chain joins TRBV20-1 to TRBJ1-6, with D possibly TRBD1 on 5 matching bases. The sample was CD8+ T cells not binding an NS4B(214-222) dextramer, sorted from PBMCs, taken 35 to 50 days after the first yellow fever vaccination. The sequence came from a man aged 18-30 years who received the YFV17D yellow fever vaccine. This CDR3 reads CSARDWGEVNNSPLHF. The CDR3 DNA reads as TGCAGTGCTAGAGATTGGGGGGAAGTAAATAATTCACCCCTCCACTTT.